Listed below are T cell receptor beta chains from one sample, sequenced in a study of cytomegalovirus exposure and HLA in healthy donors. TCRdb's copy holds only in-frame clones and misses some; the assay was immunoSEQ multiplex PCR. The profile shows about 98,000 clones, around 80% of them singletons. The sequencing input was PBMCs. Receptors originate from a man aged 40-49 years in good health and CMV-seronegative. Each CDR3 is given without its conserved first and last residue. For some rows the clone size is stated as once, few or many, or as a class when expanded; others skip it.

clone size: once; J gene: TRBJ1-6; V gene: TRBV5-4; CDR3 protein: ASSLGSSYNSPLH
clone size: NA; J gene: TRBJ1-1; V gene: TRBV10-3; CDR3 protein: ATRPGDTEAF
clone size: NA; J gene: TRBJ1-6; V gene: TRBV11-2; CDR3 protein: ASSLGSAPGNSPLH
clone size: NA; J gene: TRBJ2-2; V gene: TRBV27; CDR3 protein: ASSYGGTVGELF
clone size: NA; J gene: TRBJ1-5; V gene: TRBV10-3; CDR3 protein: AISRQGSGQPQH
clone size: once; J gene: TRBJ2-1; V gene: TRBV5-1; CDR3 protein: ASSFWGTSRSLSYNEQF
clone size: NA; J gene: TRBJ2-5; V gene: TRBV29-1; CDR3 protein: SVTGGEETQY
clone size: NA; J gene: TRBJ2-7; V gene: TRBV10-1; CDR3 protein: ASSAQRQGAYEQY
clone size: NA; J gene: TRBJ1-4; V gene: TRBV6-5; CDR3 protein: ASSYSLEGKLF
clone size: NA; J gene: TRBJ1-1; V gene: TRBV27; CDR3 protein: ASRDRVNTEAF
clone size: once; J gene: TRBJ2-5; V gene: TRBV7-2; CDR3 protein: ASSPVAVGFQETQY
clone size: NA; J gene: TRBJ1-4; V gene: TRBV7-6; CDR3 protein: ASSPYRGDNEKLF
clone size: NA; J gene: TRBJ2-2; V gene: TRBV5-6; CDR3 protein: ASSLAKVAGRNTGELF
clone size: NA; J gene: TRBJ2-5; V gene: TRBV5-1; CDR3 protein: ASSPGLAEETQY
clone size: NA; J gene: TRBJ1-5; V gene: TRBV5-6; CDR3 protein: ASSLATGTGGTNQPQH
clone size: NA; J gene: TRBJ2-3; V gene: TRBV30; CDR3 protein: ACPPAGGTDTQY
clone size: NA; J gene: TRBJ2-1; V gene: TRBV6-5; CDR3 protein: ASSYSTGGTQNEQF
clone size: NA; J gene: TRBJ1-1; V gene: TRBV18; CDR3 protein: ASSPPGDTEAF
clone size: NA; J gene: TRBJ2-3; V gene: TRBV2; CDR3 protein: ASTGRGGVTDTQY
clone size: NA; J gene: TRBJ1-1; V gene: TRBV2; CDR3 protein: ASRGQGNTEAF
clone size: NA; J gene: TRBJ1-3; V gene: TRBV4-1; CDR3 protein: ASSLGGGSSGNTIY
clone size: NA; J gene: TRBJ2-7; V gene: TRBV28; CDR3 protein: ASSLRGGAVYEQY
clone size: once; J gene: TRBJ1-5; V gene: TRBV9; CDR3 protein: ASSGTGEQPQH
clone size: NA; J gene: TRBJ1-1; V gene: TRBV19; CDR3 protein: ASSILSGQGGTEAF
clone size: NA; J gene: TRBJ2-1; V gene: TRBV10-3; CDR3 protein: AIRAPGQGDEQF
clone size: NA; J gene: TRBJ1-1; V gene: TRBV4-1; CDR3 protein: ASSLMMGQVTEAF
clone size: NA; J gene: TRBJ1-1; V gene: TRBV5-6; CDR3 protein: ASSLGQGSMNTEAF
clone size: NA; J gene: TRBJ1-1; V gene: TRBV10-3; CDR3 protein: AISAVRGPEAF
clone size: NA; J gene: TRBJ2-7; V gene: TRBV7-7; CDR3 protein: ASSQGPGGSFEQY
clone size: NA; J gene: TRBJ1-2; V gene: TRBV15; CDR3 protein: ATRAGDDPYGYT
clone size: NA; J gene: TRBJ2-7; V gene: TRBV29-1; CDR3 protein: SGVVAGTITYEQY
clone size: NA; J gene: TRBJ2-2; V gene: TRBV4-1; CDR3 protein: ASSQGGPGELF
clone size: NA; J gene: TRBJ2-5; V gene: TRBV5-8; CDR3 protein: ASSLNYQGTQY
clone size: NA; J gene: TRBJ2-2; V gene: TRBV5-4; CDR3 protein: ASSFGHRGDTGELF
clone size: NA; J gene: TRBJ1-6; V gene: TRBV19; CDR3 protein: ASSIQGTNSPLH
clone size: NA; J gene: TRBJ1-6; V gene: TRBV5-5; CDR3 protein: ASSSETHSPYSPLH
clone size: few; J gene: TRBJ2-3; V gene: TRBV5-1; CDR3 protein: ASRSTGADTQY
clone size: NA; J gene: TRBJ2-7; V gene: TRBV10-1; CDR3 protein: ASSVSGQNSYEQY
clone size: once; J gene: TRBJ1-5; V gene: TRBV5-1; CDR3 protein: ASSLGDTNQPQH
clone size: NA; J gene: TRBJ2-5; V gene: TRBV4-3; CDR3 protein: ASSRGSGTGVETQY
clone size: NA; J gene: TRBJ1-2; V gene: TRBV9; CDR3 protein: ASSVDLGQGAVSYGYT
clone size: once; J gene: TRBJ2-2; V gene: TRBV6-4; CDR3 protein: ASSTDLGATGELF
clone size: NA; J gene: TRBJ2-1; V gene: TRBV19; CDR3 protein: ASGEVLQF
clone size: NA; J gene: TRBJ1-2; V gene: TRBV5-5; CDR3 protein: ASSTVTGGGYGYT
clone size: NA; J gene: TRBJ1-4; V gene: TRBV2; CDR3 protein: ASSRDRGRGEKLF
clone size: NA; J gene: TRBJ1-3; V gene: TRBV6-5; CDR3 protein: ASSYGRGDGNTIY
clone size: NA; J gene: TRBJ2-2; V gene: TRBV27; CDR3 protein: ASGGTETNTGELF
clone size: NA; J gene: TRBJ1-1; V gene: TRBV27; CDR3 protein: ASRKNRDSSPTEAF
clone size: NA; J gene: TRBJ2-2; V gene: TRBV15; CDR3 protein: ATSRDFRRGGHTGELF
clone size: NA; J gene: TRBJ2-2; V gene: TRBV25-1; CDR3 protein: ASSDTRQNTGELF
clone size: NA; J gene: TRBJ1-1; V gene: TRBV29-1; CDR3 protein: SVEDPRTEAF
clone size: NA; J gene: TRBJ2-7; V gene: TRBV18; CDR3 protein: ASSPPFPGLTEQY
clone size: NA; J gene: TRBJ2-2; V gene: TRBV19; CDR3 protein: ASSMSANTGELF
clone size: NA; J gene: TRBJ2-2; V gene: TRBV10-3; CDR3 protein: AINNLVGGNTGELF
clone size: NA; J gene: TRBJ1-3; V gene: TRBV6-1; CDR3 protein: ASSPLVAGNTIY
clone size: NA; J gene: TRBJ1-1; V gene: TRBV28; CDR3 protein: ASSARFEAF
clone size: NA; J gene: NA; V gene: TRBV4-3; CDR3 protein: ASSQERLLSYEQY
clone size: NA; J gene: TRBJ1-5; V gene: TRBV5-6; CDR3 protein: ASSTGGQSGQPQH
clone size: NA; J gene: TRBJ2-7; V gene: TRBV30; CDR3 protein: AWSVRGLYEQY
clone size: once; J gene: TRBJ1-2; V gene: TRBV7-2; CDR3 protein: ASSSAGNIDYGYT